One T cell receptor (beta chain) is described in this entry. In the authors' methods: Amplification from reference gene primers served as the basis for estimated nucleated cell counts. The repertoire was sequenced with immunoSEQ multiplex PCR; TCRdb's copy has only in-frame clones and lacks some. The V and J calls and clone size come from that table; D and trimming were worked out from the DNA. Of approximately 290,000 clones detected, around 90% appear once; the ten largest clones hold about 2%. This entry belongs to a study of blood T cell repertoires in COVID-19. At the level of the study: The study drew acute and convalescent COVID-19 samples from the United States, Italy and Spain. The cDNA or gDNA used as material had been derived from T cells, B-cell-depleted T cells, or PBMCs.

CDR1 is MNHEY, CDR2 SMNVEV, per germline (reference sequence). The CDR3 length is 14 residues. V dropped 5 bases and J dropped 2 bases, with 12 bases sitting between them. The specimen sequenced was peripheral blood. This chain links TRBV27 with TRBJ1-1, with D maybe TRBD1 (6 bases). This clonotype was sampled from a man between 18 and 29 years old with active or convalescent COVID-19. Written as DNA, the CDR3 is TGTGCCAGCAGTGCCAGGGGAGCCAACACTGAAGCTTTCTTT. It yields the protein CASSARGANTEAFF.